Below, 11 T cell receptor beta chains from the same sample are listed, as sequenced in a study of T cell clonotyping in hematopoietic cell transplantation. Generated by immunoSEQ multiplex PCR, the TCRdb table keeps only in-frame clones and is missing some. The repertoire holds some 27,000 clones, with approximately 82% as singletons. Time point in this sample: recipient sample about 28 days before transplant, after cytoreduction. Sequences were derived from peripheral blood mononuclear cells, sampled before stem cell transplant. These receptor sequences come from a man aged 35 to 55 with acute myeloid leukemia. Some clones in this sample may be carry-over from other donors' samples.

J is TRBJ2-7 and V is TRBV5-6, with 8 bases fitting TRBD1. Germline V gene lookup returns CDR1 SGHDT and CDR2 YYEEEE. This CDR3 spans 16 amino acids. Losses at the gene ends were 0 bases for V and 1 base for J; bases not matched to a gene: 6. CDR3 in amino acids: CASSLGPGQGSYEQYF. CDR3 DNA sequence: TGTGCCAGCAGCTTGGGCCCCGGACAGGGATCCTACGAGCAGTACTTC.

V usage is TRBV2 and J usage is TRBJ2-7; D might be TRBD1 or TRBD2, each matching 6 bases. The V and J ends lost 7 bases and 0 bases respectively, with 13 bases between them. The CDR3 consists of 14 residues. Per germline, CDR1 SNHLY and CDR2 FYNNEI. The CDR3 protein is CASMGGLSSYEQYF. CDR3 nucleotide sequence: TGTGCCAGCATGGGGGGCCTTAGCTCCTACGAGCAGTACTTC.

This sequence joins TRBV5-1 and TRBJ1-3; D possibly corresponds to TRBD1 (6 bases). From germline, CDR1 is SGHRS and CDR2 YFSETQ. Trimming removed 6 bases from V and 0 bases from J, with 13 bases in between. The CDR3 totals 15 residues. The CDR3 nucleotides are TGCGCCAGCACGTCACAGGGTAACTCTGGAAACACCATATATTTT. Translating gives CASTSQGNSGNTIYF.

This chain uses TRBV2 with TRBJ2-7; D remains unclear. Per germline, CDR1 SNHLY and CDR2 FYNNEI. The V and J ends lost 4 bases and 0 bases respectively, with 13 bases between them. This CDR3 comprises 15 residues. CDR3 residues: CASSGRGRSSYEQYF. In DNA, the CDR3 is TGTGCCAGCAGTGGTAGAGGCAGGAGCTCCTACGAGCAGTACTTC. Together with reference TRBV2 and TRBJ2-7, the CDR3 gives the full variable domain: EPEVTQTPSHQVTQMGQEVILRCVPISNHLYFYWYRQILGQKVEFLVSFYNNEISEKSEIFDDQFSVERPDGSNFTLKIRSTKLEDSAMYFCASSGRGRSSYEQYFGPGTRLTVT.

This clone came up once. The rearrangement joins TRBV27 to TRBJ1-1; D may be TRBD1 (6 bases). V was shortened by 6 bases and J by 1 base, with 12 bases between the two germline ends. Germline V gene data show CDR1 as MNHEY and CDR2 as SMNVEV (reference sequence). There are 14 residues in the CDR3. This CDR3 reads CASRGGGKNTEAFF. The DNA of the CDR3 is TGTGCCAGCAGGGGAGGGGGGAAGAACACTGAAGCTTTCTTT.

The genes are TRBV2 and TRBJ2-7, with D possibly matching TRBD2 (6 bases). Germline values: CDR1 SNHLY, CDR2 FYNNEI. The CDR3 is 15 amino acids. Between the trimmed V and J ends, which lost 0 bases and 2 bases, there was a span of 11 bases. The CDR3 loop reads CASSEAGRGTYEQYF. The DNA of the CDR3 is TGTGCCAGCAGTGAAGCGGGGCGGGGAACCTACGAGCAGTACTTC.

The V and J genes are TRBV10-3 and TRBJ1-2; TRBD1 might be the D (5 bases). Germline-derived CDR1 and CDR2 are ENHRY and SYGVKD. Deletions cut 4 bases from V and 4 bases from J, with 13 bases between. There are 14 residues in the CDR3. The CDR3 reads CAISGGANIYGYTF. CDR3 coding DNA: TGTGCCATCAGTGGAGGGGCGAATATCTATGGCTACACCTTC.

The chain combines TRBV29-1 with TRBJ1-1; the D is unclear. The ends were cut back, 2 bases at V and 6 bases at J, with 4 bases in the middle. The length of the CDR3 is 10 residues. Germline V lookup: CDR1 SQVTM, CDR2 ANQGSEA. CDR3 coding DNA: TGCAGCGTTGAATATCCTGAAGCTTTCTTT. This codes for CSVEYPEAFF.

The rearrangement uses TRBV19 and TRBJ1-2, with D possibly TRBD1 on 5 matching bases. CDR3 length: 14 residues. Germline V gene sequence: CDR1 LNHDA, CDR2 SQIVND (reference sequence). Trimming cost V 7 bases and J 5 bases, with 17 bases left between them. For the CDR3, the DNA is TGTGCCAGTACCCTGGTGGCAGGGCAATATGGCTACACCTTC. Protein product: CASTLVAGQYGYTF.

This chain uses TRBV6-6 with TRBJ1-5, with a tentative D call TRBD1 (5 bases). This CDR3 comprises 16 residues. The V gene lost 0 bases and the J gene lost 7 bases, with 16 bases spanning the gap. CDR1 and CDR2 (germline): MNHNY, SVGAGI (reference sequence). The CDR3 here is CASSYSKRGGLQPQHF. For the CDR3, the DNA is TGTGCCAGCAGTTACTCGAAGAGGGGAGGGTTACAGCCCCAGCATTTT.

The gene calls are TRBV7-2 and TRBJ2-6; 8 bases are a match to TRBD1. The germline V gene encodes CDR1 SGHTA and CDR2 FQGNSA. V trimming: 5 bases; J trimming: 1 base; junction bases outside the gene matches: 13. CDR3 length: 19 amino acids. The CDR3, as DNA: TGTGCCAGCAGCCCCCCATTTGGCCAGGGGGCATCTGGGGCCAACGTCCTGACTTTC. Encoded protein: CASSPPFGQGASGANVLTF.